This is a list of T cell receptor beta chains from one sample in a study of blood T cell repertoires in COVID-19. Measured with immunoSEQ multiplex PCR; TCRdb has only the in-frame clones, and not every one. This table has approximately 290,000 clones, around 88% appearing once. The sample was peripheral blood. The receptors come from a man aged 30 to 45 with acute or convalescent COVID-19. CDR3s include the opening cysteine and the closing phenylalanine or tryptophan. D genes are given only for firm matches. Only some rows state a clone size, as once, few, many or a class for expanded clones.

J	D	size	V	CDR3
TRBJ2-1	TRBD1	NA	TRBV6-6	CASSKDRGGGKQFF
TRBJ2-7	NA	few	TRBV27	CASSLLGAGVRVHEQYF
TRBJ1-2	NA	NA	TRBV19	CASRTNGQTNYGYTF
TRBJ1-3	NA	NA	TRBV15	CATSREVSAGAGNTIYF
TRBJ2-2	TRBD2	NA	TRBV23-1	CASSPGASGRVNTGELFF
TRBJ2-3	NA	once	TRBV5-1	CASSRTDTQYF
TRBJ1-2	TRBD1	NA	TRBV30	CAWTNRGGQGAYGYTF
TRBJ1-2	TRBD1	NA	TRBV5-6	CASSRGQLNYGYTF
TRBJ2-1	TRBD1	NA	TRBV6-1	CASSELGQGIYNEQFF
TRBJ1-4	NA	NA	TRBV4-1	CASSQGQGNEKLFF
TRBJ2-7	TRBD2	NA	TRBV18	CASSPPRAGGTYEQYF
TRBJ1-2	TRBD1	NA	TRBV7-8	CASSLVAGGVKGYTF
TRBJ2-5	TRBD1	NA	TRBV7-2	CASSRRGRETQYF
TRBJ2-3	TRBD1	once	TRBV27	CASSLSIQQGNTDTQYF
TRBJ2-3	NA	NA	TRBV7-6	CASSDRYTQYF
TRBJ1-2	TRBD1	NA	TRBV5-1	CASSLLGGRGGGVVYTF
TRBJ1-6	NA	NA	TRBV30	CAWGSGGSFESPLHF
TRBJ1-6	NA	NA	TRBV4-2	CASSREDSGGNSPLHF
TRBJ2-7	NA	once	TRBV24-1	CATSDSGSTPYEQYF
TRBJ1-6	NA	NA	TRBV3-1/TRBV3-2	CASSQGKNSPLHF
TRBJ1-5	NA	NA	TRBV12-1	CASSLRASNQPQHF
TRBJ1-4	NA	NA	TRBV7-9	CASSLGVPDRSNEKLFF